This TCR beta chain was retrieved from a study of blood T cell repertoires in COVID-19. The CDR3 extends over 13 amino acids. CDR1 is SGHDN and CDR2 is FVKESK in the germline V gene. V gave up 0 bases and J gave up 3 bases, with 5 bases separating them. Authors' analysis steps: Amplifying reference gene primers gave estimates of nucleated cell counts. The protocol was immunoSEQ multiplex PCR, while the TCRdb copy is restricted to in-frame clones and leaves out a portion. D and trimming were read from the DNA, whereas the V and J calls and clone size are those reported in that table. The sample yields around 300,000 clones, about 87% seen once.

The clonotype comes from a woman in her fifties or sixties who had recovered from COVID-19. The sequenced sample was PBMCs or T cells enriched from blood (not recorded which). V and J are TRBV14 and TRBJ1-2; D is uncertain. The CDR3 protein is CASSQERDYGYTF. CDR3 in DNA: TGTGCCAGCAGCCAAGAGCGAGACTATGGCTACACCTTC.